This TCR beta chain is from a study of CD8 T cells in Susac syndrome. J gave up 3 bases and V 5 bases, and 8 bases lay outside the gene matches. This CDR3 has 16 residues. Germline lookup yields CDR1 SGHRS and CDR2 YFSETQ. General study results and limits: Acknowledgment was made by the study that its TCR sequencing and HLA analysis involved a relatively small number of individuals. Susac-specific public clones numbered fewer than 20 in total CD8+ repertoires (and roughly 5 in CD8+ TEMRA repertoires).

When the RNA was reverse transcribed, random hexamers were used with an input of about 0.5 to 1 ug. The method of amplification for TCR beta CDR3 was immunoSEQ multiplex PCR, covering 54 Vbeta and 13 Jbeta. TCRdb processed the immunoSEQ multiplex PCR reads anew with MiXCR; each CDR3 protein has one entry. Found here are some 100,000 distinct CDR3 sequences, about 96% of them singletons; the top ten hold 0.3%. Of note for this clonotype: The antigen is undetermined.

The gene calls are TRBV5-1 and TRBJ2-2; 9 bases match TRBD1. The specimen sequenced was CD8+ T cells from PBMCs. The TCR was taken from a human donor with Susac syndrome. The DNA of the CDR3 is TGCGCCAGCAGTCTACAGGGGGCTTCTGACACCGGGGAGCTGTTTTTT. Translated: CASSLQGASDTGELFF.